This T cell receptor (beta chain) was retrieved from a study of CD8 T cells in cerebrospinal fluid in Alzheimer's disease. The CDR3 is 15 amino acids. The germline gives CDR1 SGHVS, CDR2 FQNEAQ. CSF cells were profiled by 10X single-cell V(D)J and 5' expression. Using the 10x single-cell sequencing reads, TCRdb records one entry per CDR3 protein without DNA. Its clone listing holds nearly 1,500 distinct CDR3 sequences. According to its frequency, this clonotype is medium-sized. The rearrangement joins TRBV7-8 to TRBJ1-6; TCRdb's D call of TRBD1 is untestable without DNA. The sequence came from a human donor with Alzheimer's disease. Material: cerebrospinal fluid. The CDR3 sequence: CASSERGPYNSPLHF. The full variable domain, with the rest looked up from reference TRBV7-8 and TRBJ1-6, is GAGVSQSPRYKVAKRGQDVALRCDPISGHVSLFWYQQALGQGPEFLTYFQNEAQLDKSGLPSDRFFAERPEGSVSTLKIQRTQQEDSAVYLCASSERGPYNSPLHFGNGTRLTVT.